Described below is a single T cell receptor (beta chain) sequence and its context. The limits of the CDR3 on the DNA are not certain, so only TCRdb's listed CDR3 is given. The sample belongs to a study of blood T cell repertoires in COVID-19. Study as a whole: There were acute and convalescent COVID-19 samples, and they came from the United States, Italy and Spain.

Germline lookup yields CDR1 MNHEY and CDR2 SMNVEV (reference sequence). Including both end residues, the CDR3 is 17 amino acids long. Original data processing: Scientists estimated how many nucleated cells there were by amplifying reference gene primers. Using immunoSEQ multiplex PCR, the repertoire was profiled, and TCRdb retains in-frame clones only, with some absent. From that table come the V and J calls and clone size; the DNA was used to work out D and trimming. Of 350,000 to 550,000 clones listed, around 89% were seen once; the top ten hold approximately 4.5%. The chain carries TRBV27 and TRBJ2-5; TRBD1 is the table's D call, not checked against the DNA. The specimen was peripheral blood. This receptor was identified in a woman between 25 and 40 years old with acute or convalescent COVID-19. The CDR3 loop reads CASSLSVAGGFLETQYF.